The clone carrying this T cell receptor (beta chain) was counted ten times or more. The antigen remains unidentified. This entry comes from a study of CD8 T cells in ankylosing spondylitis. TCRdb recomputed calls from the 5' RACE reads with MiXCR, one row per CDR3 protein. The table has about 540,000 distinct CDR3 sequences, 12% seen once. Trimming took off 2 bases at V and 4 bases at J, with 14 bases between the two ends. There are 15 residues in the CDR3. Broader study findings: Ankylosing spondylitis blood appeared to carry a characteristic TCR beta motif of seven to nine highly homologous variants.

What was sequenced was blood, either unsorted or a sorted T cell fraction (not recorded which). The chain uses TRBV12-3 or TRBV12-4 and TRBJ1-1; perhaps TRBD1 as D (6 bases). This receptor was taken from a male donor with ankylosing spondylitis. The CDR3 bases are TGTGCCAGCAGTTTAAATCCGGGAGGGGGCACTGAAGCTTTCTTT. Translating gives CASSLNPGGGTEAFF.